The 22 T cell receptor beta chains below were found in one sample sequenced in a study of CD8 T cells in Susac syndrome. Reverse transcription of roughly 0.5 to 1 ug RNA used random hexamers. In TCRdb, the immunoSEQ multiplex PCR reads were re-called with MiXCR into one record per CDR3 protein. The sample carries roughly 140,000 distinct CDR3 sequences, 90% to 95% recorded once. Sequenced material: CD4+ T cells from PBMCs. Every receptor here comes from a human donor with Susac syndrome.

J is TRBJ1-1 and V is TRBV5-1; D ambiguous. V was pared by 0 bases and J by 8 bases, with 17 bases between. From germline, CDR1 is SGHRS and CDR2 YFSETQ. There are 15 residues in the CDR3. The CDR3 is CASSLEWGLPSEAFF. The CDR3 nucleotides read TGCGCCAGCAGCTTGGAATGGGGTCTCCCTTCCGAAGCTTTCTTT.

The CDR3 DNA reads TGCAGCGCCCGTGGAACGGGAGAAAAACTGTTTTTT. Translated, it gives CSARGTGEKLFF. The V gene is TRBV29-1, the J gene TRBJ1-4; D is uncertain. The ends were cut back, 7 bases at V and 8 bases at J, with 14 bases in the middle. Per the germline V gene, CDR1 is SQVTM and CDR2 is ANQGSEA. The CDR3 has 12 residues.

The CDR3 region has the DNA TGTGCCAGCAGCTTGCCGGAAATAGCCAAAAACATTCAGTACTTC. Protein product: CASSLPEIAKNIQYF. This chain connects TRBV5-4 to TRBJ2-4; D ambiguous. This CDR3 is built from 15 residues. Germline values: CDR1 SGHNT, CDR2 YYREEE (reference sequence). Trimming took off 1 base at V and 0 bases at J, with 8 bases between the two ends.

This CDR3 is CASSYSRDSSYEQYF. CDR3 DNA: TGTGCCAGCAGTTACTCCCGGGACAGCTCCTACGAGCAGTACTTC. The chain joins TRBV6-5 to TRBJ2-7; the match to TRBD1 covers 7 bases. The junction had 2 bases not matched to a gene; V was cut back by 0 bases and J by 0 bases. The CDR3 contains 15 residues. Looked up from germline, CDR1 is MNHEY and CDR2 is SVGAGI.

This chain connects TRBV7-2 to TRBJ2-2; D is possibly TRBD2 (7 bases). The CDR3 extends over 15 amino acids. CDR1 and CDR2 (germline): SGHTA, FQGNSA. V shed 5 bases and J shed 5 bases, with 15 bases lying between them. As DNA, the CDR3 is TGTGCCAGCAGCCCCTGGCGGGGGCCGACCGGGGAGCTGTTTTTT. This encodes CASSPWRGPTGELFF.

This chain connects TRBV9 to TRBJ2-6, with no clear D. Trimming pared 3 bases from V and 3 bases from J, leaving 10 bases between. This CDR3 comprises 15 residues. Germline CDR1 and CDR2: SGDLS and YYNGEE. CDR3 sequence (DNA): TGTGCCAGCAGCGAGACCCGTGGTGGGGCCAACGTCCTGACTTTC. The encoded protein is CASSETRGGANVLTF.

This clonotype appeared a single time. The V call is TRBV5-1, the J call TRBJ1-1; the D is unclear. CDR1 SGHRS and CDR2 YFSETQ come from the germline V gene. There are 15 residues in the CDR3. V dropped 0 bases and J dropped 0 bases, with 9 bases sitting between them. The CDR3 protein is CASSLDGDLNTEAFF. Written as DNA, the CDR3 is TGCGCCAGCAGCTTGGACGGAGACCTGAACACTGAAGCTTTCTTT.

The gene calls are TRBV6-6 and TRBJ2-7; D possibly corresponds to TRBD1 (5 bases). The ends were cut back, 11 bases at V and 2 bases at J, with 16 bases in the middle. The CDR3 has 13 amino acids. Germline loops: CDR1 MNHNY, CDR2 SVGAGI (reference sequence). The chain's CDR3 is CASRPDTTYEQYF. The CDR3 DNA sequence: TGTGCCTCCCGGCCGGACACGACCTACGAGCAGTACTTC.

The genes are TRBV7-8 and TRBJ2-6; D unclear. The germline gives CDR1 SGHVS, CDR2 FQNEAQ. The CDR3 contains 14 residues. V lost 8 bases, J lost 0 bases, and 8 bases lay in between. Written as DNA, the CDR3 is TGTGCCAGCGGGGTATCCTCTGGGGCCAACGTCCTGACTTTC. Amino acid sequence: CASGVSSGANVLTF.

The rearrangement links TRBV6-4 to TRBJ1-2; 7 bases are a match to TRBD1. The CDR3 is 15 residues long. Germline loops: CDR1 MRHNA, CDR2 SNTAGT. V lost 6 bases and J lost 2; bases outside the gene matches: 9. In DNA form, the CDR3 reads TGTGCCAGCAGGGTCGAGACAGGGCCCAACTATGGCTACACCTTC. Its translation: CASRVETGPNYGYTF.

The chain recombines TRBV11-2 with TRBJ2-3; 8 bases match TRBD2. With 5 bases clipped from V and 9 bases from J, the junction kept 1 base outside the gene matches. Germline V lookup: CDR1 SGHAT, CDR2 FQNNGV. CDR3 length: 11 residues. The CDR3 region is CASSGGGTQYF. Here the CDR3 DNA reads TGTGCCAGCAGCGGCGGGGGGACGCAGTATTTT.

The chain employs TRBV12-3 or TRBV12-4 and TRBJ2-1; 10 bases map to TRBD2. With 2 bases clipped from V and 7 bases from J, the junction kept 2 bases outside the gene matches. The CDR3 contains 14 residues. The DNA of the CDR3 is TGTGCCAGCAGTTTAAGCGGGGGGGGGAATGAGCAGTTCTTC. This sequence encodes CASSLSGGGNEQFF.

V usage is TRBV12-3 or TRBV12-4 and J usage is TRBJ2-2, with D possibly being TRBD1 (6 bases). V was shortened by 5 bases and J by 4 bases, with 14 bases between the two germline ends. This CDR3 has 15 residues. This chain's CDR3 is CASSRSGAITGELFF. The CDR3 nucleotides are TGTGCCAGCAGTAGATCAGGGGCCATCACCGGGGAGCTGTTTTTT.

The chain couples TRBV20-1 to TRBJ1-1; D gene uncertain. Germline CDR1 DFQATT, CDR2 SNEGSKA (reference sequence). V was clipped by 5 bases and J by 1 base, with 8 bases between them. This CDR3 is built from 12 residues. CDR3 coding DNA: TGCAGTGCTCACGACCGGAACACTGAAGCTTTCTTT. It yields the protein CSAHDRNTEAFF.

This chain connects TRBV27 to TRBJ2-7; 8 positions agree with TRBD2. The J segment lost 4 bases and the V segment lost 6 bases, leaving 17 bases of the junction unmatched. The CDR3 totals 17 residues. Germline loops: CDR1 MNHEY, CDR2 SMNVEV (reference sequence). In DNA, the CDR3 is TGTGCCAGCAGCCCTCCGAGGACTAGCCGCGGGGTTTACGAGCAGTACTTC. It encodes CASSPPRTSRGVYEQYF.

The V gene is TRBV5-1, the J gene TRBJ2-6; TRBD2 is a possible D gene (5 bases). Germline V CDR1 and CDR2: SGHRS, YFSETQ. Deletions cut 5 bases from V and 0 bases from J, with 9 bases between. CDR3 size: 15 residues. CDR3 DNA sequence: TGCGCCAGCAGGGCTAGCCTCTCTGGGGCCAACGTCCTGACTTTC. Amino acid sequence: CASRASLSGANVLTF.

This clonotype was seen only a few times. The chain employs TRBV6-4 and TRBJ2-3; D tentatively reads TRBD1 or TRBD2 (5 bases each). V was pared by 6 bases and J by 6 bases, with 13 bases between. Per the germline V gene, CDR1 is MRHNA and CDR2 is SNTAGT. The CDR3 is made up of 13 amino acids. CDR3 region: CASSASWGDTQYF. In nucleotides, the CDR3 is TGTGCCAGCAGCGCTTCTTGGGGGGATACGCAGTATTTT.

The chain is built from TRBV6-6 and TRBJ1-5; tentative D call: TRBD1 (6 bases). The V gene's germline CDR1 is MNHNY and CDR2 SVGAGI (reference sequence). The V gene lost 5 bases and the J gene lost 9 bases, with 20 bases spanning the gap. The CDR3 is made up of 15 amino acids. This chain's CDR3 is CASSPGTSHVAPQHF. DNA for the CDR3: TGTGCCAGCAGTCCGGGGACATCCCATGTAGCGCCCCAGCATTTT.

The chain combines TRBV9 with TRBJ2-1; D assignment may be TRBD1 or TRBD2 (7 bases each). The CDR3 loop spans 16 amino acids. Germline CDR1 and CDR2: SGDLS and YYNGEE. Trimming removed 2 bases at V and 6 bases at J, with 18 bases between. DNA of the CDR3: TGTGCCAGCAGCGTTGTCCCATCAGGGGGGGGCAATGAGCAGTTCTTC. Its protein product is CASSVVPSGGGNEQFF.

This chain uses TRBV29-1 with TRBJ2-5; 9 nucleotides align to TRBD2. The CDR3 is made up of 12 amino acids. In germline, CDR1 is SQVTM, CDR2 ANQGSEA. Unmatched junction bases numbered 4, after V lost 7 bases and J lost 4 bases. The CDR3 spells CSAKLAGETQYF. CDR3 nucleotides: TGCAGCGCAAAACTAGCGGGAGAGACCCAGTACTTC.

CDR3 sequence reads: CASSLTGKNTGELFF. The CDR3, as DNA: TGCGCCAGCAGCTTAACAGGGAAGAACACCGGGGAGCTGTTTTTT. This chain connects TRBV5-1 to TRBJ2-2; a possible D gene is TRBD1 (6 bases). V lost 2 bases and J 1 base, leaving 9 bases between the germline ends. The CDR3 covers 15 residues. Germline loops: CDR1 SGHRS, CDR2 YFSETQ. The complete variable domain, with remaining parts taken from reference TRBV5-1 and TRBJ2-2, reads KAGVTQTPRYLIKTRGQQVTLSCSPISGHRSVSWYQQTPGQGLQFLFEYFSETQRNKGNFPGRFSGRQFSNSRSEMNVSTLELGDSALYLCASSLTGKNTGELFFGEGSRLTVL.

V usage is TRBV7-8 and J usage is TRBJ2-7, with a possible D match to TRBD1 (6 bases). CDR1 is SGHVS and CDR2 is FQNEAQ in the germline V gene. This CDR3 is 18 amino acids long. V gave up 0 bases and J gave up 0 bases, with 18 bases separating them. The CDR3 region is CASSLAVTSRGFSYEQYF. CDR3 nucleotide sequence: TGTGCCAGCAGCTTAGCGGTGACCTCCAGGGGCTTCTCCTACGAGCAGTACTTC.